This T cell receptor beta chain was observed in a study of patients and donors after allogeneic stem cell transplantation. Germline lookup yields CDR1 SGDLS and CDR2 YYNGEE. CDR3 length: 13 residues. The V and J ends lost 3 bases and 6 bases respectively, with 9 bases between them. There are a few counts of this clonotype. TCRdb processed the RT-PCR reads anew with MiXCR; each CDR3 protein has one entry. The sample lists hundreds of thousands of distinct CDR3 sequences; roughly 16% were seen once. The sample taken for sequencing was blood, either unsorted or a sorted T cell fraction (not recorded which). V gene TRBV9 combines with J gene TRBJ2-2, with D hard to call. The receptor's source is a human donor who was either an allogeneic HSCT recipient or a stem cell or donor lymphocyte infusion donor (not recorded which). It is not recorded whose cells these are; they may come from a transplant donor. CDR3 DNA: TGTGCCAGCAGCGGAGACGGTTCCGGGGAGCTGTTTTTT. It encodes CASSGDGSGELFF.